These 2 T cell receptor beta chains share one sample of origin, sequenced in a study of cytomegalovirus exposure and HLA in healthy donors. PCR involved 60 Vbeta and 13 Jbeta primers. Some clones are missing from TCRdb's copy, which holds only in-frame ones; the method was immunoSEQ multiplex PCR. Here the sample spans roughly 130,000 clones, 80% being singletons. The sample was PBMCs. The receptors were gathered from a man aged 35 to 55 in good health and CMV-seronegative.

This rearrangement joins TRBV4-1 to TRBJ2-5; 9 positions match TRBD2. V shed 3 bases, J shed 1 base, and the junction held 3 bases outside the gene matches. This CDR3 is 15 amino acids long. Per the germline V gene, CDR1 is MGHRA and CDR2 is YSYEKL. The CDR3 protein is CASSQLAGIQETQYF. CDR3 DNA sequence: TGCGCCAGCAGCCAGCTAGCGGGGATCCAAGAGACCCAGTACTTC.

The chain joins TRBV6-1 to TRBJ1-1; 7 bases are a match to TRBD1. The CDR3 length is 13 residues. Germline lookup yields CDR1 MNHNS and CDR2 SASEGT. J lost 4 bases, V lost 4 bases, and 3 bases had no gene match. CDR3 loop: CASSAYRGTEAFF. The CDR3 region has the DNA TGTGCCAGCAGTGCCTACAGGGGCACTGAAGCTTTCTTT.